This T cell receptor (beta chain) was identified in a study of T cell repertoires in cytomegalovirus infection. Study in general: It was the public TCR beta signatures that indicated both CMV infection and matching HLA type. Whole-study findings and limits: The study found HLA-C-restricted CMV-specific TCR beta clonotypes dominating the ex vivo response. Pooled public TCR beta family frequency picked out CMV carriers with the relevant HLA.

TCRdb reprocessed the reads via MiXCR and lists one record per CDR3 protein. The table lists about 100,000 distinct CDR3 sequences, 20% to 25% of them singletons. This CDR3 spans 10 amino acids. V was trimmed by 5 bases and J by 10 bases, leaving 8 bases between them. Germline V gene data show CDR1 as SGHAT and CDR2 as FQNNGV. As concerns this clonotype: What it recognizes is unknown.

The chain employs TRBV11-2 and TRBJ1-1; a weak D match, TRBD1 (5 bases). The sequencing input was CD8+ T cells from PBMCs. The source of this sequence is a human donor in good health (CMV status not recorded). Some clones in this sample may be carry-over from other donors' samples. The CDR3 nucleotides read TGTGCCAGCAGCCCCGGGGGAGCTTTCTTT. It specifies CASSPGGAFF.